One sample yielded the 8 T cell receptor beta chains listed below, sequenced in a study of beta chain features in type 1 diabetes. Study-level points and caveats: TCRB CDR3s were moderately but significantly shorter in Type 1 diabetes patients in all four CD4+ subsets.

These receptors lack a known antigen. Expressed TCRB transcripts got sequenced, as all isolated RNA was reverse transcribed. Libraries were prepared by immunoSEQ multiplex PCR; TCRdb keeps only in-frame clonotypes and omits some of them. The repertoire holds hundreds of thousands of clones, with over 13% as singletons. The sequenced material came from naive CD4+ T cells from blood. These receptors came from a young man with type 1 diabetes.

V gene TRBV15 combines with J gene TRBJ2-1; perhaps D is TRBD1 or TRBD2 (5 bases each). V was clipped by 1 base and J by 0 bases, with 13 bases between them. CDR1 is LNHNV and CDR2 is YYDKDF in the germline V gene (reference sequence). The CDR3 covers 17 residues. This CDR3 reads CATSRVGDFSSYNEQFF. In DNA form, the CDR3 reads TGTGCCACCAGCAGAGTGGGGGATTTTAGCTCCTACAATGAGCAGTTCTTC.

This clone was seen more than once but under ten times. The V gene is TRBV29-1, the J gene TRBJ2-5, with D perhaps TRBD2 (8 bases). CDR1 is SQVTM and CDR2 is ANQGSEA in the germline V gene. V was shortened by 6 bases and J by 1 base, with 21 bases between the two germline ends. This CDR3 spans 16 amino acids. The CDR3, as DNA: TGCAGCGTCCCGAGGGGGCTAGCGGGCGTCCAAGAGACCCAGTACTTC. Amino acids: CSVPRGLAGVQETQYF.

The V and J genes are TRBV18 and TRBJ2-3; D may match TRBD1 or TRBD2 (5 bases each). Trimming took off 3 bases at V and 5 bases at J, with 15 bases between the two ends. The CDR3 length is 15 residues. CDR1 and CDR2 from the germline V gene are KGHSH and LQKENI. The CDR3 is CASSPWDDLGDTQYF. The CDR3 nucleotides read TGTGCCAGCTCACCCTGGGACGACCTGGGAGATACGCAGTATTTT.

The chain carries TRBV25-1 and TRBJ1-4; 7 bases line up with TRBD1. Unmatched junction bases numbered 9, after V lost 3 bases and J lost 5 bases. The CDR3 totals 16 residues. In germline, CDR1 is MGHDK, CDR2 SYGVNS. CDR3 region: CASSDRGTITNEKLFF. DNA for the CDR3: TGTGCCAGCAGTGACAGGGGGACTATAACGAATGAAAAACTGTTTTTT. The entire variable domain, with the rest obtained from reference TRBV25-1 and TRBJ1-4, is as follows: EADIYQTPRYLVIGTGKKITLECSQTMGHDKMYWYQQDPGMELHLIHYSYGVNSTEKGDLSSESTVSRIRTEHFPLTLESARPSHTSQYLCASSDRGTITNEKLFFGSGTQLSVL.

The V call is TRBV30, the J call TRBJ2-7; tentative D call: TRBD2 (6 bases). The length of the CDR3 is 14 residues. Trimming took 2 bases from V and 0 from J, leaving 11 bases between them. Germline CDR1 is GTSNPN and CDR2 is SVGIG (reference sequence). The chain's CDR3 is CAWSRDWSSYEQYF. CDR3 nucleotide sequence: TGTGCCTGGAGTCGGGACTGGAGCTCCTACGAGCAGTACTTC. The full variable domain, with the rest looked up from reference TRBV30 and TRBJ2-7, is SQTIHQWPATLVQPVGSPLSLECTVEGTSNPNLYWYRQAAGRGLQLLFYSVGIGQISSEVPQNLSASRPQDRQFILSSKKLLLSDSGFYLCAWSRDWSSYEQYFGPGTRLTVT.

The gene calls are TRBV4-3 and TRBJ2-7; D is uncertain. V lost 0 bases and J 2 bases, leaving 14 bases between the germline ends. The CDR3 runs to 16 residues. In germline, CDR1 is LGHNA, CDR2 YSLEER. Written as DNA, the CDR3 is TGCGCCAGCAGCCAAGACTGGGGTCCTGCAGCCTACGAGCAGTACTTC. This translates into CASSQDWGPAAYEQYF.

There are a few counts of this clone. Here the CDR3 DNA reads TGTGCCTGGAACAGAGAAGGCGAGCCCCAGCATTTT. Protein product: CAWNREGEPQHF. The chain carries TRBV30 and TRBJ1-5; D is unclear. This CDR3 is 12 amino acids long. Trimming cost V 4 bases and J 8 bases, with 12 bases left between them. Germline V CDR1 and CDR2: GTSNPN, SVGIG (reference sequence).

The V call is TRBV7-9, the J call TRBJ2-7; 8 bases map to TRBD2. The J segment lost 4 bases and the V segment lost 2 bases, leaving 4 bases of the junction unmatched. Per the germline V gene, CDR1 is SEHNR and CDR2 is FQNEAQ (reference sequence). The CDR3 extends over 14 amino acids. The DNA for the CDR3 is TGTGCCAGCAGCTTACGACTAGCGTCTTACGAGCAGTACTTC. Its protein product is CASSLRLASYEQYF.